Included here is one T cell receptor (beta chain) sequence, with context. These data originate in a study of CD8 T cells in Susac syndrome. RNA was extracted with the RNeasy kit, and a quantity of roughly 0.5 to 1 ug was reverse transcribed using random hexamers. MiXCR, run by TCRdb on the immunoSEQ multiplex PCR reads, gives a single entry per CDR3 protein. The sample lists about 200,000 distinct CDR3 sequences, 90% to 95% seen once, with 0.093% in the top ten. Germline CDR1 and CDR2: MNHNY and SVGAGI (reference sequence). The CDR3 has 14 residues. Trimming stripped 5 bases from V and 1 base from J, with 12 bases between.

The gene calls are TRBV6-6 and TRBJ2-7; D is uncertain. The sequenced material came from CD4+ T cells from PBMCs. The clonotype originates from a human donor with multiple sclerosis. DNA for the CDR3: TGTGCCAGCAGTACGCCGGGCCTGTCCTACGAGCAGTACTTC. It is translated as CASSTPGLSYEQYF.